The 29 T cell receptor beta chains below were found in one sample sequenced in a study of CD8 T cells in ankylosing spondylitis. TCRdb analysed the 5' RACE reads with MiXCR anew, one entry per CDR3 protein. The sample records 150,000 to 200,000 distinct CDR3 sequences, approximately 10% being singletons. Sequencing was performed on blood, either unsorted or a sorted T cell fraction (not recorded which). Source of these receptors: a male donor with ankylosing spondylitis or in good health (not recorded which).

This clonotype was seen ten or more times. The chain combines TRBV12-3 or TRBV12-4 with TRBJ2-7; 7 positions agree with TRBD2. The CDR3 is 16 residues long. The ends lost 3 bases at V and 6 bases at J; junction bases unmatched: 14. The CDR3, as DNA: TGTGCCAGCAGTTTTTGGGGAGGGCAGGGCCCGTCCGAGCAGTACTTC. Protein sequence: CASSFWGGQGPSEQYF.

This clonotype was detected many times. The chain is built from TRBV15 and TRBJ1-5; no definite D call. Germline V gene sequence: CDR1 LNHNV, CDR2 YYDKDF (reference sequence). This CDR3 spans 12 amino acids. Deletions cut 8 bases from V and 3 bases from J, with 8 bases between. CDR3 coding DNA: TGTGCCACCGGGGTATTCAATCAGCCCCAGCATTTT. Translated: CATGVFNQPQHF.

This clonotype has at least ten counts. This rearrangement joins TRBV5-1 to TRBJ1-2, with D possibly being TRBD1 (6 bases). The ends were cut back, 0 bases at V and 4 bases at J, with 13 bases in the middle. The CDR3 runs to 15 residues. Germline CDR1 SGHRS, CDR2 YFSETQ. CDR3 in DNA: TGCGCCAGCAGCTTGGTACGGGGGCTGGGCTATGGCTACACCTTC. As protein: CASSLVRGLGYGYTF.

The gene calls are TRBV7-9 and TRBJ2-4, with 8 bases matching TRBD1. The germline CDR1 and CDR2 sequences are SEHNR and FQNEAQ (reference sequence). Germline trimming cut 5 bases from V and 3 bases from J; bases unmatched to any gene: 9. The CDR3 runs to 16 residues. CDR3 loop: CASSLGQGRVKNIQYF. As DNA, the CDR3 is TGTGCCAGCAGCCTTGGACAGGGTCGGGTCAAAAACATTCAGTACTTC.

This clonotype was detected ten times or more. The rearrangement links TRBV3-1 to TRBJ2-4; possibly TRBD1 for D (5 bases). CDR3 length: 12 amino acids. V shed 0 bases and J shed 13 bases, with 10 bases lying between them. Germline CDR1 is LGHDT and CDR2 is YNNKEL (reference sequence). In DNA form, the CDR3 reads TGTGCCAGCAGCCAAGATCAGGCAGGGCAGTACTTC. Amino acids: CASSQDQAGQYF.

This clonotype was recorded many times. This rearrangement joins TRBV5-1 to TRBJ1-2, with D possibly TRBD1 on 5 matching bases. Trimming removed 5 bases at V and 8 bases at J, with 13 bases between. The length of the CDR3 is 12 residues. Germline V lookup: CDR1 SGHRS, CDR2 YFSETQ. The DNA of the CDR3 is TGCGCCAGCAGACAGGAGCTAGGGGGCTACACCTTC. It specifies CASRQELGGYTF.

J is TRBJ1-6 and V is TRBV5-4; no clear D gene. Per the germline V gene, CDR1 is SGHNT and CDR2 is YYREEE (reference sequence). Deletions cut 4 bases from V and 0 bases from J, with 8 bases between. The CDR3 is 15 amino acids. The CDR3 DNA sequence: TGTGCCAGCAGCGCCGGGAGCTCCTATAATTCACCCCTCCACTTT. It translates to CASSAGSSYNSPLHF.

In its sample, this clonotype was seen many times. V is TRBV7-9 and J is TRBJ1-1, with a weak D call TRBD1 (6 bases). The CDR3 totals 13 residues. Trimming pared 5 bases from V and 6 bases from J, leaving 13 bases between. Looked up from germline, CDR1 is SEHNR and CDR2 is FQNEAQ (reference sequence). This CDR3 is CASSSRQEPEAFF. CDR3 sequence (DNA): TGTGCCAGCAGCAGCCGACAGGAGCCTGAAGCTTTCTTT.

This clonotype was seen many times. V usage is TRBV5-6 and J usage is TRBJ2-5; 7 nucleotides align to TRBD2. Germline trimming cut 2 bases from V and 2 bases from J; bases unmatched to any gene: 9. This CDR3 is built from 16 residues. CDR1 and CDR2 from the germline V gene are SGHDT and YYEEEE. CDR3 sequence reads: CASSLPAGELQETQYF. The DNA for the CDR3 is TGTGCCAGCAGCTTACCGGCGGGAGAGCTGCAAGAGACCCAGTACTTC.

CDR3 region: CASSLGLKETQYF. Written as DNA, the CDR3 is TGTGCCAGCAGCCTGGGTCTCAAAGAGACCCAGTACTTC. The chain employs TRBV12-3 or TRBV12-4 and TRBJ2-5; D gene unclear. Trimming left V 6 bases short and J 3 bases short, with 11 bases between. There are 13 residues in the CDR3.

V is TRBV11-2 and J is TRBJ2-1; D remains ambiguous. V lost 0 bases and J lost 3, with 9 bases in between. This CDR3 has 15 amino acids. The germline CDR1 and CDR2 sequences are SGHAT and FQNNGV. For the CDR3, the DNA is TGTGCCAGCAGCTTAGACGGATTGAACTACAATGAGCAGTTCTTC. The encoded protein is CASSLDGLNYNEQFF. Based on the CDR3 plus reference TRBV11-2 and TRBJ2-1, the full variable domain is EAGVAQSPRYKIIEKRQSVAFWCNPISGHATLYWYQQILGQGPKLLIQFQNNGVVDDSQLPKDRFSAERLKGVDSTLKIQPAKLEDSAVYLCASSLDGLNYNEQFFGPGTRLTVL.

This chain joins TRBV3-1 and TRBJ1-1; D is perhaps TRBD1 (6 bases). The CDR3 length is 15 residues. CDR1 and CDR2 (germline): LGHDT, YNNKEL (reference sequence). V dropped 1 base and J dropped 5 bases, with 14 bases sitting between them. The CDR3 DNA reads TGTGCCAGCAGCCAAGCATTTGGGGGCCAGACTGAAGCTTTCTTT. Translating gives CASSQAFGGQTEAFF.

Many counts were recorded for this clonotype. The chain is built from TRBV30 and TRBJ1-5; D possibly corresponds to TRBD1 (5 bases). In germline, CDR1 is GTSNPN, CDR2 SVGIG (reference sequence). CDR3 size: 15 residues. V was pared by 1 base and J by 3 bases, with 13 bases between. The CDR3 region is CAWSAPGIFNQPQHF. CDR3 DNA sequence: TGTGCCTGGAGTGCTCCAGGGATCTTCAATCAGCCCCAGCATTTT. Full variable domain (missing parts from reference TRBV30 and TRBJ1-5): SQTIHQWPATLVQPVGSPLSLECTVEGTSNPNLYWYRQAAGRGLQLLFYSVGIGQISSEVPQNLSASRPQDRQFILSSKKLLLSDSGFYLCAWSAPGIFNQPQHFGDGTRLSIL.

This clonotype was picked up a small number of times. This rearrangement joins TRBV4-1 to TRBJ2-3, with 10 bases fitting TRBD1. V lost 4 bases, J lost 3 bases, and 10 bases stayed unmatched. This CDR3 contains 17 residues. The germline CDR1 and CDR2 sequences are MGHRA and YSYEKL. The DNA for the CDR3 is TGCGCCAGCAGCCTCGAGGGGACAGGGGTAAGAACAGATACGCAGTATTTT. This sequence encodes CASSLEGTGVRTDTQYF.

This clonotype appeared many times. CDR3 sequence (DNA): TGTGCCAGCAGCAGGGGAGGGCTCCCTGGGGCCAACGTCCTGACTTTC. Protein sequence: CASSRGGLPGANVLTF. This chain links TRBV14 with TRBJ2-6, with 7 positions matching TRBD2. There are 16 residues in the CDR3. With 5 bases clipped from V and 2 bases from J, the junction kept 6 bases outside the gene matches. The germline V gene has CDR1 SGHDN and CDR2 FVKESK.

This clonotype has ten or more counts. The V and J genes are TRBV24-1 and TRBJ1-3; tentatively, D is TRBD1 (5 bases). The CDR3 runs 14 residues. CDR1 KGHDR and CDR2 SFDVKD come from the germline V gene. The V gene lost 2 bases and the J gene lost 10 bases, with 14 bases spanning the gap. The CDR3 region has the DNA TGTGCCACCAGTGATTCAGTACAGGACGGGACCATATATTTT. It yields the protein CATSDSVQDGTIYF.

V is TRBV6-1 and J is TRBJ1-2; D unresolved. Germline lookup yields CDR1 MNHNS and CDR2 SASEGT. CDR3 length: 15 residues. Trimming pared 9 bases from V and 4 bases from J, leaving 21 bases between. In DNA form, the CDR3 reads TGTGCCAGTCGCTCTCCGGACGGCGGATCCTATGGCTACACCTTC. It yields the protein CASRSPDGGSYGYTF.

The table lists this clonotype with many counts. The V and J genes are TRBV6-2 or TRBV6-3 and TRBJ1-6, with D possibly being TRBD1 (5 bases). V gave up 1 base and J gave up 7 bases, with 11 bases separating them. The V gene's germline CDR1 is MNHEY and CDR2 SVGEGT. CDR3 length: 15 residues. The CDR3 DNA is TGTGCCAGCAGTTACTACCAGGGTCTGAATTCACCCCTCCACTTT. Translation: CASSYYQGLNSPLHF.

This clonotype was seen many times. This chain connects TRBV12-3 or TRBV12-4 to TRBJ1-2, with TRBD1 matching over 9 bases. V lost 5 bases to trimming and J lost 8 bases; unmatched junction nucleotides: 6. The CDR3 runs 13 residues. The CDR3 DNA follows: TGTGCCAGCAGTAGGGACAGGGTTGGAGGCTACACCTTC. The encoded protein is CASSRDRVGGYTF.

This clonotype was seen ten or more times. The chain employs TRBV6-1 and TRBJ2-7; D uncertain. This CDR3 contains 14 residues. In germline, CDR1 is MNHNS, CDR2 SASEGT. The germline V and J ends were trimmed by 5 bases and 0 bases, with 11 bases remaining between them. The CDR3 DNA sequence: TGTGCCAGCAGTCCCAGTCCAAGCTCCTACGAGCAGTACTTC. The encoded protein is CASSPSPSSYEQYF.

The table lists this clonotype with many counts. This chain links TRBV7-8 with TRBJ2-7; perhaps TRBD2 as D (5 bases). The CDR3 has 17 amino acids. V was trimmed by 5 bases and J by 4 bases, leaving 24 bases between them. CDR1 is SGHVS and CDR2 is FQNEAQ in the germline V gene. The CDR3 spells CASSVGPGSGLGYEQYF. The CDR3 DNA reads as TGTGCCAGCAGCGTAGGCCCAGGTTCGGGGTTAGGTTACGAGCAGTACTTC.

This clonotype was recorded at least ten times. The rearrangement links TRBV5-1 to TRBJ2-1; a weak D match, TRBD1 (5 bases). The CDR3 runs to 15 residues. V was trimmed by 4 bases and J by 4 bases, leaving 15 bases between them. Germline V gene data show CDR1 as SGHRS and CDR2 as YFSETQ. The CDR3 sequence: CASSPRDSTYNEQFF. In DNA form, the CDR3 reads TGCGCCAGCAGCCCTCGCGACAGCACATACAATGAGCAGTTCTTC.

The J gene is TRBJ1-1, the V gene TRBV20-1; D possibly corresponds to TRBD1 (5 bases). Trimming removed 0 bases at V and 11 bases at J, with 16 bases between. CDR3 length equals 13 residues. CDR1 and CDR2 from the germline V gene are DFQATT and SNEGSKA (reference sequence). CDR3 residues: CSARDMGRGGAFF. CDR3 nucleotide sequence: TGCAGTGCTAGAGATATGGGGCGGGGAGGGGCTTTCTTT.

In this sample, this clonotype turned up many times. This chain links TRBV6-1 with TRBJ1-2, with D perhaps TRBD1 (5 bases). Germline V gene sequence: CDR1 MNHNS, CDR2 SASEGT. V lost 2 bases and J lost 2, with 9 bases in between. The CDR3 is made up of 14 amino acids. CDR3 sequence reads: CASSEQGSNYGYTF. For the CDR3, the DNA is TGTGCCAGCAGTGAACAGGGCTCCAACTATGGCTACACCTTC.

This clonotype was found many times. V usage is TRBV3-1 and J usage is TRBJ2-7; D is uncertain. CDR1 is LGHDT, CDR2 YNNKEL, per germline (reference sequence). Trimming stripped 3 bases from V and 3 bases from J, with 3 bases between. This CDR3 contains 11 residues. The CDR3 DNA reads as TGTGCCAGCAGCCACGGCTACGAGCAGTACTTC. This gives the protein CASSHGYEQYF.

In this sample, this clonotype turned up many times. The chain is built from TRBV5-1 and TRBJ2-3; 9 bases map to TRBD1. The length of the CDR3 is 12 residues. The V gene end was trimmed by 4 bases and the J gene end by 9 bases; junction bases not matched to a gene: 3. Germline loops: CDR1 SGHRS, CDR2 YFSETQ. The CDR3 DNA is TGCGCCAGCAGCCCTGGGACAGGGACGCAGTATTTT. Protein sequence: CASSPGTGTQYF.

At least ten counts were recorded for this clonotype. The chain uses TRBV6-1 and TRBJ2-1, with 8 bases identical to TRBD2. Germline-derived CDR1 and CDR2 are MNHNS and SASEGT. The CDR3 spans 14 residues. The V segment lost 5 bases and the J segment 6 bases; nucleotides outside the gene matches: 6. Here the CDR3 reads CASSRAGAFNEQFF. The CDR3, as DNA: TGTGCCAGCAGTCGAGCGGGGGCGTTCAATGAGCAGTTCTTC.

The table lists this clonotype with a few counts. Possible read error: a much larger clone is one base away. This chain joins TRBV3-1 and TRBJ2-1; possible D gene TRBD1, 6 bases. Per the germline V gene, CDR1 is LGHDT and CDR2 is YNNKEL (reference sequence). The CDR3 consists of 17 residues. V shed 1 base and J shed 1 base, with 14 bases lying between them. In DNA, the CDR3 is TGTGCCAGCAGCCAAGGATGGGGCAGGGGATCCTACAATGAGCAGTTCTTC. Amino acid sequence: CASSQGWGRGSYNEQFF.

This clonotype occurred many times. This sequence joins TRBV5-1 and TRBJ1-1; a possible D gene is TRBD1 (5 bases). V was trimmed by 0 bases and J by 1 base, leaving 10 bases between them. CDR1 is SGHRS and CDR2 is YFSETQ in the germline V gene. The CDR3 is 15 amino acids. The CDR3 region is CASSLGTGGNTEAFF. DNA of the CDR3: TGCGCCAGCAGCTTGGGAACAGGTGGGAACACTGAAGCTTTCTTT.